The 27 T cell receptor beta chains reported below all come from one sample, sequenced in a study of patients and donors after allogeneic stem cell transplantation. TCRdb reprocessed the RT-PCR reads with MiXCR, giving one entry per CDR3 protein. The sample yields about 40,000 distinct CDR3 sequences, about 30% seen once. Sequencing input: blood, either unsorted or a sorted T cell fraction (not recorded which). These receptors all stem from a human donor who was either an allogeneic HSCT recipient or a stem cell or donor lymphocyte infusion donor (not recorded which). It is not recorded whose cells these are; they may come from a transplant donor.

The chain recombines TRBV7-9 with TRBJ1-5; 8 nucleotides agree with TRBD1. The germline gives CDR1 SEHNR, CDR2 FQNEAQ (reference sequence). The trim removed 5 bases at V and 9 bases at J, leaving 18 bases unmatched. There are 17 residues in the CDR3. Here the CDR3 reads CASSIHGTGEGGSPQHF. CDR3 nucleotide sequence: TGTGCCAGCAGCATCCACGGGACAGGTGAAGGAGGATCGCCCCAGCATTTT.

In this sample, this clonotype turned up a few times. The chain links TRBV5-8 to TRBJ2-1; 10 nucleotides agree with TRBD2. Unmatched junction bases numbered 8, after V lost 0 bases and J lost 8 bases. The CDR3 contains 16 residues. In germline, CDR1 is SGHTS, CDR2 YDEGEE. The CDR3 DNA sequence: TGTGCCAGCAGCTTGGCCTATCTAGCGGGAGCCCATGAGCAGTTCTTC. It yields the protein CASSLAYLAGAHEQFF.

V is TRBV12-5 and J is TRBJ2-7; weak D call: TRBD2 (6 bases). The V and J ends lost 7 bases and 3 bases respectively, with 13 bases between them. This CDR3 comprises 13 residues. Per germline, CDR1 LGHNT and CDR2 FRNRAP. The CDR3: CASVFGRGYEQYF. In DNA, the CDR3 is TGTGCTAGTGTTTTCGGGAGAGGCTACGAGCAGTACTTC. Based on the CDR3 plus reference TRBV12-5 and TRBJ2-7, the full variable domain is DARVTQTPRHKVTEMGQEVTMRCQPILGHNTVFWYRQTMMQGLELLAYFRNRAPLDDSGMPKDRFSAEMPDATLATLKIQPSEPRDSAVYFCASVFGRGYEQYFGPGTRLTVT.

This clonotype showed up just a few times. V is TRBV6-5 and J is TRBJ1-4, with D unresolved. With 0 bases removed from V and 8 bases from J, the gap between germline ends came to 13 bases. The CDR3 contains 15 residues. From germline, CDR1 is MNHEY and CDR2 SVGAGI. The CDR3 protein is CASSYSGTPAEKLFF. The CDR3 DNA reads TGTGCCAGCAGTTACTCTGGTACTCCCGCGGAAAAACTGTTTTTT.

This rearrangement joins TRBV2 to TRBJ1-1; TRBD1 is a possible D gene (5 bases). Germline V CDR1 and CDR2: SNHLY, FYNNEI. CDR3 length: 12 amino acids. The V end was cut by 4 bases, the J end by 10 bases, with 13 bases between. The CDR3, as DNA: TGTGCCAGCAGTGGTTCGGGGGTAGGAGCTTTCTTT. Amino acid sequence: CASSGSGVGAFF.

The chain uses TRBV9 and TRBJ1-1, with 8 bases that match TRBD1. With 0 bases clipped from V and 3 bases from J, the junction kept 13 bases outside the gene matches. Germline CDR1 SGDLS, CDR2 YYNGEE. CDR3 size: 18 residues. For the CDR3, the DNA is TGTGCCAGCAGCGTAGGGTTGCGGGACAGGCAGGCATACACTGAAGCTTTCTTT. This translates into CASSVGLRDRQAYTEAFF.

J is TRBJ2-7 and V is TRBV6-5; D possibly corresponds to TRBD1 (6 bases). Per germline, CDR1 MNHEY and CDR2 SVGAGI. V was shortened by 6 bases and J by 0 bases, with 15 bases between the two germline ends. The CDR3 contains 15 residues. The CDR3 loop reads CASRTGTLNSYEQYF. The CDR3 nucleotides are TGTGCCAGCAGGACCGGGACACTAAACTCCTACGAGCAGTACTTC.

The table lists this clonotype with a count of one. The chain links TRBV5-5 to TRBJ1-2, with TRBD1 identical over 9 bases. Germline V gene lookup returns CDR1 SGHKS and CDR2 YYEKEE (reference sequence). The CDR3 sequence is 15 residues long. Trimming at V came to 0 bases and at J to 4 bases, leaving 4 bases not matched to a gene. CDR3 protein: CASSLGQGVLYGYTF. The CDR3, as DNA: TGTGCCAGCAGCTTGGGACAGGGGGTTCTCTATGGCTACACCTTC.

The genes are TRBV28 and TRBJ1-2; D possibly corresponds to TRBD1 (5 bases). V dropped 4 bases and J dropped 0 bases, with 9 bases sitting between them. The V gene's germline CDR1 is MDHEN and CDR2 SYDVKM. The CDR3 runs to 14 residues. The CDR3 sequence is CASSSPGTNYGYTF. The DNA for the CDR3 is TGTGCCAGCAGTTCACCAGGGACTAACTATGGCTACACCTTC.

This clonotype has at least ten counts. The V call is TRBV10-3, the J call TRBJ1-2, with D possibly being TRBD1 (5 bases). The CDR3 is 12 residues long. V was cut by 6 bases and J by 13 bases, with 18 bases left in between. CDR1 is ENHRY and CDR2 is SYGVKD in the germline V gene. As DNA, the CDR3 is TGTGCCATCAGCCCGGGGGGAGGCGCATCCACCTTC. It codes for CAISPGGGASTF.

This chain connects TRBV7-8 to TRBJ1-1; D is perhaps TRBD1 (5 bases). This CDR3 is built from 14 residues. Germline V lookup: CDR1 SGHVS, CDR2 FQNEAQ. The ends were cut back, 4 bases at V and 2 bases at J, with 11 bases in the middle. DNA for the CDR3: TGTGCCAGCAGCTCCTCAGGGAGAAACACTGAAGCTTTCTTT. It specifies CASSSSGRNTEAFF.

Only a few counts were recorded for this clonotype. The CDR3 reads CASSSLRPRGTEAFF. In DNA form, the CDR3 reads TGTGCCAGCAGCTCCCTGAGGCCGAGGGGAACTGAAGCTTTCTTT. This chain links TRBV11-2 with TRBJ1-1; maybe TRBD1 (5 bases). V gave up 4 bases and J gave up 5 bases, with 17 bases separating them. Germline assignment: CDR1 SGHAT and CDR2 FQNNGV. The CDR3 loop spans 15 amino acids.

This clonotype was detected a few times. V usage is TRBV12-3 or TRBV12-4 and J usage is TRBJ2-7, with D hard to call. Trimming removed 3 bases from V and 3 bases from J, with 6 bases in between. This CDR3 has 12 amino acids. This chain's CDR3 is CASSFRIYEQYF. The CDR3, as DNA: TGTGCCAGCAGTTTCCGGATCTACGAGCAGTACTTC.

This chain links TRBV5-1 with TRBJ1-1; D is possibly TRBD1 (5 bases). Deletions cut 2 bases from V and 5 bases from J, with 13 bases between. The CDR3 covers 14 residues. CDR1 and CDR2 from the germline V gene are SGHRS and YFSETQ. Here the CDR3 reads CASSFGQGGTEAFF. As DNA, the CDR3 is TGCGCCAGCAGCTTCGGTCAGGGAGGTACTGAAGCTTTCTTT.

This sequence joins TRBV6-5 and TRBJ2-2; D gene ambiguous. The CDR3 is 17 residues long. In germline, CDR1 is MNHEY, CDR2 SVGAGI. V dropped 4 bases and J dropped 0 bases, with 15 bases sitting between them. CDR3 sequence: CASSSPVVRSNTGELFF. The CDR3, as DNA: TGTGCCAGCAGTTCCCCGGTGGTGCGATCGAACACCGGGGAGCTGTTTTTT.

This sequence joins TRBV4-2 and TRBJ2-2, with D possibly matching TRBD1 (5 bases). V was cut by 0 bases and J by 4 bases, with 9 bases left in between. The germline V gene has CDR1 LGHNA and CDR2 YNFKEQ. This CDR3 is 15 amino acids long. Written as DNA, the CDR3 is TGTGCCAGCAGCCAAGAAGCACAGGTCACCGGGGAGCTGTTTTTT. Amino acids: CASSQEAQVTGELFF.

The chain has TRBV6-1 and TRBJ1-2; D is possibly TRBD1 (5 bases). The germline gives CDR1 MNHNS, CDR2 SASEGT. The V and J ends lost 4 bases and 3 bases respectively, with 12 bases between them. This CDR3 is 14 amino acids long. CDR3 sequence (DNA): TGTGCCAGCAGTGCTAAGTGGGGCCACTATGGCTACACCTTC. Its protein is CASSAKWGHYGYTF.

CDR3 amino acids: CASSLLGGGRIEKLFF. The CDR3 nucleotides read TGCGCCAGCAGCCTCCTAGGGGGGGGGCGCATTGAAAAACTGTTTTTT. This rearrangement joins TRBV4-3 to TRBJ1-4; weak D call: TRBD1 (6 bases). Trimming shortened V by 4 bases and J by 7 bases, and 19 bases separated the two germline ends. The CDR3 length is 16 residues. Germline CDR1 reads LGHNA; CDR2 reads YSLEER.

In this sample, this clonotype turned up many times. The chain employs TRBV5-4 and TRBJ1-4; D may be TRBD1 (6 bases). Trimming left V 5 bases short and J 7 bases short, with 18 bases between. The CDR3 is 15 residues long. CDR1 is SGHNT and CDR2 is YYREEE in the germline V gene (reference sequence). The CDR3 region has the DNA TGTGCCAGCAGAGAAAACCAGGGGAATGGTGAAAAACTGTTTTTT. Amino acids: CASRENQGNGEKLFF.

This chain connects TRBV9 to TRBJ2-7; 8 nucleotides agree with TRBD1. There are 14 residues in the CDR3. V lost 4 bases to trimming and J lost 7 bases; unmatched junction nucleotides: 10. Germline V lookup: CDR1 SGDLS, CDR2 YYNGEE. In nucleotides, the CDR3 is TGTGCCAGCAGCCCCACAGGGGGAGAAGGAGAGCAGTACTTC. Its protein is CASSPTGGEGEQYF.

This rearrangement joins TRBV14 to TRBJ1-2; D unclear. The V gene's germline CDR1 is SGHDN and CDR2 FVKESK. This CDR3 comprises 14 residues. V was pared by 0 bases and J by 8 bases, with 13 bases between. DNA of the CDR3: TGTGCCAGCAGCCAAGATAGGTGGGGAGGAGGCTACACCTTC. This encodes CASSQDRWGGGYTF.

The V call is TRBV10-3, the J call TRBJ2-7; 9 positions match TRBD1. The CDR3 is 13 amino acids. Germline values: CDR1 ENHRY, CDR2 SYGVKD. Germline trimming cut 9 bases from V and 5 bases from J; bases unmatched to any gene: 8. This CDR3 is CAISGTGNHEQYF. CDR3 coding DNA: TGTGCCATTTCCGGGACAGGGAATCACGAGCAGTACTTC.

This clonotype showed up just a few times. The rearrangement uses TRBV27 and TRBJ1-5; D unresolved. CDR1 and CDR2 from the germline V gene are MNHEY and SMNVEV (reference sequence). V was pared by 6 bases and J by 3 bases, with 9 bases between. The CDR3 has 13 residues. In DNA form, the CDR3 reads TGTGCCAGCAGGCCACAGCACAATCAGCCCCAGCATTTT. It encodes CASRPQHNQPQHF.

V and J are TRBV27 and TRBJ1-2, with D possibly matching TRBD1 (5 bases). CDR1 and CDR2 from the germline V gene are MNHEY and SMNVEV (reference sequence). Deletions cut 1 base from V and 0 bases from J, with 12 bases between. CDR3 length: 16 residues. CDR3 DNA sequence: TGTGCCAGCAGTTTATGGTGGCAGGGCTCTAACTATGGCTACACCTTC. Amino acid sequence: CASSLWWQGSNYGYTF.

This sequence joins TRBV4-3 and TRBJ2-3; D uncertain. This CDR3 comprises 18 residues. V dropped 0 bases and J dropped 3 bases, with 19 bases sitting between them. Germline V gene sequence: CDR1 LGHNA, CDR2 YSLEER. This CDR3 reads CASSQELPHQVRTDTQYF. The CDR3 DNA follows: TGCGCCAGCAGCCAAGAACTACCCCATCAGGTCCGTACAGATACGCAGTATTTT.

The chain combines TRBV4-3 with TRBJ2-2; weak D call: TRBD1 (8 bases). The CDR3 loop spans 16 amino acids. Trimming cost V 4 bases and J 5 bases, with 17 bases left between them. The germline V gene encodes CDR1 LGHNA and CDR2 YSLEER. This CDR3 reads CASSRQNRGGTGELFF. In nucleotides, the CDR3 is TGCGCCAGCAGCCGGCAAAACAGGGGGGGTACCGGGGAGCTGTTTTTT.

This chain uses TRBV4-1 with TRBJ2-7; D gene uncertain. In germline, CDR1 is MGHRA, CDR2 YSYEKL. This CDR3 comprises 14 residues. Trimming removed 5 bases at V and 0 bases at J, with 11 bases between. Here the CDR3 DNA reads TGCGCCAGCAGCGAAACGTACTTCTCCTACGAGCAGTACTTC. As protein: CASSETYFSYEQYF.